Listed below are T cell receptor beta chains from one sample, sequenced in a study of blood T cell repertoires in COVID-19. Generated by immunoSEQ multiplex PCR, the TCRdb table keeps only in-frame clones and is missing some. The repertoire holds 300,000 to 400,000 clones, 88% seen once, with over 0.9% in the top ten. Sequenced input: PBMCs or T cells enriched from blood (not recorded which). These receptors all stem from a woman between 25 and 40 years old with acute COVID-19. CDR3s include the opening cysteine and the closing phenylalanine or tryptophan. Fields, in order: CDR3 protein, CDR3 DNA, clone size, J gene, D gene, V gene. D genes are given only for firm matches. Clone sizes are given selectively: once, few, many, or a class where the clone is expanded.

CDR3: CASSFSPGIYGYTF; DNA: TGTGCCAGCAGCTTCAGCCCAGGGATCTATGGCTACACCTTC; size: NA; J: TRBJ1-2; D: NA; V: TRBV7-8
CDR3: CASSLVGRGLDEQYF; DNA: TGTGCCAGCAGCTTGGTCGGCAGGGGGCTCGACGAGCAGTACTTC; size: NA; J: TRBJ2-7; D: TRBD1; V: TRBV5-6
CDR3: CAWSATGAGLLNTEAFF; DNA: TGTGCCTGGAGTGCGACAGGGGCAGGCTTATTAAACACTGAAGCTTTCTTT; size: NA; J: TRBJ1-1; D: TRBD1; V: TRBV30
CDR3: CASSPDRSYYNEQFF; DNA: TGTGCCAGCAGTCCAGACAGAAGCTATTACAATGAGCAGTTCTTC; size: once; J: TRBJ2-1; D: NA; V: TRBV6-5
CDR3: CASSTIMPRADYGYTF; DNA: TGTGCCAGCAGCACGATTATGCCCAGGGCCGACTATGGCTACACCTTC; size: NA; J: TRBJ1-2; D: NA; V: TRBV7-9
CDR3: CSVGGQGGGQPQHF; DNA: TGCAGCGTGGGGGGACAGGGCGGGGGTCAGCCCCAGCATTTT; size: NA; J: TRBJ1-5; D: TRBD1; V: TRBV29-1
CDR3: CASSLTTGQGAGTGSYEQYF; DNA: TGTGCCAGCTCCCTAACGACAGGACAGGGGGCCGGGACGGGCTCCTACGAGCAGTACTTC; size: NA; J: TRBJ2-7; D: TRBD1; V: TRBV18
CDR3: CAIKLAGQETQYF; DNA: TGTGCCATAAAACTAGCGGGGCAAGAGACCCAGTACTTC; size: NA; J: TRBJ2-5; D: TRBD2; V: TRBV2
CDR3: CATSDTDRGIYEQYF; DNA: TGTGCCACCAGTGATACGGACAGGGGGATATACGAGCAGTACTTC; size: NA; J: TRBJ2-7; D: TRBD1; V: TRBV24-1
CDR3: CASSPGGRIYGYTF; DNA: TGTGCCAGCAGCCCCGGGGGGCGGATATATGGCTACACCTTC; size: few; J: TRBJ1-2; D: NA; V: TRBV7-2
CDR3: CASSGGTSGGARNEQFF; DNA: TGTGCCAGCAGCGGCGGGACTAGCGGGGGGGCTAGGAATGAGCAGTTCTTC; size: NA; J: TRBJ2-1; D: TRBD2; V: TRBV9
CDR3: CASSPRDRAFYEQYF; DNA: TGTGCCAGCAGCCCCCGGGACAGGGCATTTTACGAGCAGTACTTC; size: NA; J: TRBJ2-7; D: TRBD1; V: TRBV7-2
CDR3: CSASSADTQYF; DNA: TGCAGTGCTAGCTCCGCGGATACGCAGTATTTT; size: NA; J: TRBJ2-3; D: NA; V: TRBV20-1
CDR3: CASSSNRDGNQPQHF; DNA: TGTGCCAGCAGCTCGAACAGGGATGGCAATCAGCCCCAGCATTTT; size: NA; J: TRBJ1-5; D: NA; V: TRBV7-9
CDR3: CASSYSSSGFYEQYF; DNA: TGTGCCAGCAGTTACTCGTCTAGCGGGTTCTACGAGCAGTACTTC; size: NA; J: TRBJ2-7; D: TRBD2; V: TRBV6-5
CDR3: CASSILSGGSGELFF; DNA: TGTGCCAGTAGTATACTCTCCGGGGGATCGGGGGAGCTGTTTTTT; size: NA; J: TRBJ2-2; D: NA; V: TRBV19
CDR3: CASSATRLHVGYTF; DNA: TGTGCCAGCAGCGCCACGCGGTTACACGTTGGCTACACCTTC; size: NA; J: TRBJ1-2; D: NA; V: TRBV21-1
CDR3: CATAGNQNTGELFF; DNA: TGTGCCACCGCAGGGAACCAGAACACCGGGGAGCTGTTTTTT; size: NA; J: TRBJ2-2; D: NA; V: TRBV24-1
CDR3: CASTWGLRQKNEKLFF; DNA: TGCGCCAGCACCTGGGGTTTGCGACAGAAAAATGAAAAACTGTTTTTT; size: NA; J: TRBJ1-4; D: NA; V: TRBV5-1
CDR3: CASSSNGGQGYNEQFF; DNA: TGTGCCAGCAGCTCCAACGGTGGACAGGGGTACAATGAGCAGTTCTTC; size: NA; J: TRBJ2-1; D: TRBD1; V: TRBV7-9
CDR3: CAWGRTLHGYTF; DNA: TGTGCCTGGGGAAGGACACTGCATGGCTACACCTTC; size: NA; J: TRBJ1-2; D: NA; V: TRBV30
CDR3: CASNSQGARTGELFF; DNA: TGTGCCAGCAACTCACAGGGGGCGCGGACCGGGGAGCTGTTTTTT; size: once; J: TRBJ2-2; D: TRBD1; V: TRBV6-5
CDR3: CSASRGTDTQYF; DNA: TGCAGTGCTAGTAGAGGAACAGATACGCAGTATTTT; size: NA; J: TRBJ2-3; D: NA; V: TRBV20-1
CDR3: CASGGATDTQYF; DNA: TGTGCTAGTGGGGGGGCCACAGATACGCAGTATTTT; size: NA; J: TRBJ2-3; D: NA; V: TRBV12-5
CDR3: CASSQEWGAGSPLHF; DNA: TGTGCCAGCAGCCAAGAGTGGGGCGCGGGATCACCCCTCCACTTT; size: NA; J: TRBJ1-6; D: NA; V: TRBV14
CDR3: CASSTVGGGGQPQHF; DNA: TGTGCCAGTAGTACTGTGGGGGGAGGAGGGCAGCCCCAGCATTTT; size: NA; J: TRBJ1-5; D: NA; V: TRBV19
CDR3: CASSGGVLQYF; DNA: TGTGCCAGCAGTGGGGGAGTATTGCAGTATTTT; size: NA; J: TRBJ2-3; D: NA; V: TRBV2
CDR3: CASSKRCDRGRRSNQPQHF; DNA: TGTGCCAGCAGCAAACGATGTGATAGGGGGCGAAGGAGCAATCAGCCCCAGCATTTT; size: NA; J: TRBJ1-5; D: NA; V: TRBV21-1
CDR3: CASSPGQGSSSGNTIYF; DNA: TGTGCCAGCAGTCCTGGACAGGGCTCGAGCTCTGGAAACACCATATATTTT; size: NA; J: TRBJ1-3; D: TRBD1; V: TRBV7-9
CDR3: CASSLSNRGNSPLHF; DNA: TGTGCCAGCAGCTTGTCGAACAGGGGTAATTCACCCCTCCACTTT; size: NA; J: TRBJ1-6; D: TRBD1; V: TRBV5-5
CDR3: CASSLTSETSGEFF; DNA: TGCGCCAGCAGCTTGACGAGCGAGACTAGCGGGGAGTTCTTC; size: NA; J: TRBJ2-1; D: TRBD2; V: TRBV5-1
CDR3: CAISVDRGYYGYTF; DNA: TGTGCCATCAGTGTCGACAGGGGGTACTATGGCTACACCTTC; size: once; J: TRBJ1-2; D: TRBD1; V: TRBV10-3